This T cell receptor (beta chain) was recovered during a study of cytomegalovirus exposure and HLA in healthy donors. Concerning this clone: Its antigen is unidentified.

J lost 3 bases, V lost 4 bases, and 3 bases had no gene match. Germline CDR1 is LNHDA and CDR2 is SQIVND (reference sequence). This CDR3 spans 14 amino acids. Study outcomes and limitations: Exclusion as indistinguishable affected some V segments, including TRBV6-2 and TRBV6-3.

The PCR contained 60 Vbeta and 13 Jbeta primers. Sequenced by immunoSEQ multiplex PCR; TCRdb stores in-frame clones only, minus some. Of some 120,000 clones listed, about 10% are singletons. The receptor was isolated from a woman aged 18-29 years in good health and CMV-seropositive. This chain joins TRBV19 and TRBJ2-7; 10 positions agree with TRBD1. Material: PBMCs. The CDR3 DNA is TGTGCCAGTAGTAAAGACAGGGGGCTCTACGAGCAGTACTTC. It encodes CASSKDRGLYEQYF.